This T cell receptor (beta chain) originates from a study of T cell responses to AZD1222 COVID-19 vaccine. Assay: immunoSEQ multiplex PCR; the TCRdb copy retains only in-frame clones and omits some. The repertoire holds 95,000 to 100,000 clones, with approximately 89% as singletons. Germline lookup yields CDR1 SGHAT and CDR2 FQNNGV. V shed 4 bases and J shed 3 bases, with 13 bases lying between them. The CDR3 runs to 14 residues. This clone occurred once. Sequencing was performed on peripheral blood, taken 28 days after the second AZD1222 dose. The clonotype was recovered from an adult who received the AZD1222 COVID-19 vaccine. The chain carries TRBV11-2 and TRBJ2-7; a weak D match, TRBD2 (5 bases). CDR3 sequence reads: CASSSNFGNYEQYF. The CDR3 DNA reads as TGTGCCAGCAGCTCCAATTTCGGGAACTACGAGCAGTACTTC.